Each of the 18 T cell receptor beta chains below was sequenced from the same sample in a study of vaccination and CD4 T cells after COVID-19. The time point: late sampling 161 to 241 days after vaccination in three convalescent patients. TCRdb reprocessed the PCR reads with MiXCR, giving one entry per CDR3 protein. The sample contains around 37,000 distinct CDR3 sequences, 36% of which appear only once. The sequenced sample was CD4+ T cells from blood, obtained about 7 months after SARS-CoV-2 vaccination. These receptors were collected from a human donor who had recovered from COVID-19.

V is TRBV6-2 or TRBV6-3 and J is TRBJ2-7; 10 bases align to TRBD2. CDR3 length: 15 residues. Trimming at V came to 0 bases and at J to 2 bases, leaving 1 base not matched to a gene. CDR1 and CDR2 from the germline V gene are MNHEY and SVGEGT. In DNA, the CDR3 is TGTGCCAGCAGTTACTCGCTAGCGGGAGCCTACGAGCAGTACTTC. Its protein is CASSYSLAGAYEQYF.

This chain links TRBV19 with TRBJ2-7, with a possible D match to TRBD2 (6 bases). This CDR3 spans 14 amino acids. V dropped 1 base and J dropped 0 bases, with 7 bases sitting between them. Germline loops: CDR1 LNHDA, CDR2 SQIVND (reference sequence). CDR3 sequence: CASSIGGDSYEQYF. The CDR3 nucleotides read TGTGCCAGTAGTATAGGCGGGGACTCCTACGAGCAGTACTTC.

This clonotype showed up just a few times. The gene calls are TRBV5-4 and TRBJ2-3, with a possible D match to TRBD1 (8 bases). The germline V and J ends were trimmed by 4 bases and 6 bases, with 15 bases remaining between them. The germline CDR1 and CDR2 sequences are SGHNT and YYREEE (reference sequence). This CDR3 has 14 amino acids. The CDR3 spells CASSQTGEGDTQYF. CDR3 nucleotides: TGTGCCAGCAGCCAGACAGGGGAGGGGGATACGCAGTATTTT.

This clonotype occurred a few times. V is TRBV7-2 and J is TRBJ2-2; D gene uncertain. Trimming removed 1 base at V and 8 bases at J, with 11 bases between. The CDR3 extends over 14 amino acids. CDR1 and CDR2 (germline): SGHTA, FQGNSA. CDR3: CASSLVGIIGELFF. In DNA form, the CDR3 reads TGTGCCAGCAGCTTAGTAGGGATTATTGGGGAGCTGTTTTTT.

This clonotype was seen a handful of times. This rearrangement joins TRBV20-1 to TRBJ2-5; 11 positions match TRBD1. The CDR3 loop spans 15 amino acids. V shed 6 bases and J 2 bases; nucleotides not matched to a gene: 8. Germline assignment: CDR1 DFQATT and CDR2 SNEGSKA (reference sequence). The CDR3 sequence: CSAPTDRGRQETQYF. CDR3 sequence (DNA): TGCAGTGCCCCCACGGACAGGGGGCGGCAAGAGACCCAGTACTTC.

This clonotype was seen only a few times. In nucleotides, the CDR3 is TGCAGTGCTAGACTAGCGGGAGATAGCGGGGAGCTGTTTTTT. It specifies CSARLAGDSGELFF. The chain couples TRBV20-1 to TRBJ2-2, with 10 bases matching TRBD2. From germline, CDR1 is DFQATT and CDR2 SNEGSKA (reference sequence). V was clipped by 2 bases and J by 7 bases; unmatched bases: 4. The CDR3 consists of 14 residues.

This clonotype was observed once. Here the CDR3 DNA reads TGTGCCAGCCTCATGCACAAGACCCAGTACTTC. Its translation: CASLMHKTQYF. The chain combines TRBV27 with TRBJ2-5; D not resolved. This CDR3 is 11 amino acids long. V was clipped by 8 bases and J by 6 bases, with 10 bases between them. Germline lookup yields CDR1 MNHEY and CDR2 SMNVEV (reference sequence).

V and J are TRBV7-8 and TRBJ2-3, with D tentatively TRBD2 (5 bases). This CDR3 has 15 residues. V was pared by 2 bases and J by 1 base, with 10 bases between. Germline V CDR1 and CDR2: SGHVS, FQNEAQ. CDR3: CASSLLARGTDTQYF. The CDR3 bases are TGTGCCAGCAGCTTACTAGCTAGAGGCACAGATACGCAGTATTTT.

The chain employs TRBV7-2 and TRBJ2-1; D unclear. Trimming pared 6 bases from V and 6 bases from J, leaving 15 bases between. There are 14 residues in the CDR3. Germline CDR1 reads SGHTA; CDR2 reads FQGNSA. The CDR3 region is CASSRSSVPNEQFF. Here the CDR3 DNA reads TGTGCCAGCAGTCGGAGCTCTGTCCCCAATGAGCAGTTCTTC.

This clonotype is medium-sized by share. V is TRBV12-1 and J is TRBJ2-1; no DNA check was done on the table's D call, TRBD1. TRBV12-1 is an annotated pseudogene. The CDR3 covers 12 residues. CDR3 protein: CASRQGYNEQFF. The CDR3 coding sequence is TGTGCCAGCAGACAGGGCTACAATGAGCAGTTCTTC.

This clonotype was detected only a few times. V usage is TRBV28 and J usage is TRBJ2-3; TRBD2 matches at 9 bases. J lost 0 bases, V lost 7 bases, and 8 bases had no gene match. In germline, CDR1 is MDHEN, CDR2 SYDVKM. The CDR3 sequence is 16 residues long. CDR3 protein: CASTTLAGSSTDTQYF. The CDR3 nucleotides are TGTGCCAGCACCACCCTAGCGGGGTCTAGCACAGATACGCAGTATTTT.

The chain links TRBV28 to TRBJ1-1; 7 nucleotides agree with TRBD1. The CDR3 has 15 residues. From germline, CDR1 is MDHEN and CDR2 SYDVKM. V lost 11 bases and J lost 0; bases outside the gene matches: 12. CDR3 nucleotides: TGTGCCGGACAGGAGCAGCGGGGGATGAACACTGAAGCTTTCTTT. The encoded protein is CAGQEQRGMNTEAFF.

This clonotype has only a few counts. The chain is built from TRBV7-9 and TRBJ2-5, with a weak D call TRBD1 (6 bases). This CDR3 spans 14 amino acids. V was shortened by 5 bases and J by 5 bases, with 15 bases between the two germline ends. Germline loops: CDR1 SEHNR, CDR2 FQNEAQ (reference sequence). CDR3 amino acids: CASSPQGSWETQYF. The DNA of the CDR3 is TGTGCCAGCAGCCCACAGGGTTCATGGGAGACCCAGTACTTC. The complete variable domain, with remaining parts taken from reference TRBV7-9 and TRBJ2-5, reads DTGVSQNPRHKITKRGQNVTFRCDPISEHNRLYWYRQTLGQGPEFLTYFQNEAQLEKSRLLSDRFSAERPKGSFSTLEIQRTEQGDSAMYLCASSPQGSWETQYFGPGTRLLVL.

A remark on this clonotype: No conserved phenylalanine or tryptophan ends this CDR3, so it is likely a read error. V gene TRBV7-2 combines with J gene TRBJ1-4; no clear D gene. The V end lost 1 base, the J end lost 13 bases, and 16 bases lay between the germline ends. The CDR3 sequence is 14 residues long. Per germline, CDR1 SGHTA and CDR2 FQGNSA. The CDR3 DNA is TGTGCCAGCAGCTTAGAGGTATCCGGACCGACACTGTTTTTG. Translation: CASSLEVSGPTLFL.

This clonotype was counted a few times. This chain links TRBV28 with TRBJ1-5; weak D call: TRBD1 (6 bases). This CDR3 spans 14 amino acids. V lost 7 bases, J lost 2 bases, and 12 bases lay in between. Germline assignment: CDR1 MDHEN and CDR2 SYDVKM. The CDR3 loop reads CASKNRAGNQPQHF. The CDR3 DNA reads TGTGCCAGCAAAAACAGGGCCGGCAATCAGCCCCAGCATTTT.

This sequence joins TRBV7-8 and TRBJ1-1; D not resolved. V lost 4 bases, J lost 0 bases, and 3 bases lay in between. Germline V gene lookup returns CDR1 SGHVS and CDR2 FQNEAQ. The CDR3 sequence is 12 residues long. The CDR3 DNA follows: TGTGCCAGCAGCTATATGAACACTGAAGCTTTCTTT. Translated, it gives CASSYMNTEAFF.

This chain uses TRBV28 with TRBJ2-5; D is perhaps TRBD1 (5 bases). The germline V gene encodes CDR1 MDHEN and CDR2 SYDVKM. Trimming cost V 5 bases and J 1 base, with 14 bases left between them. The CDR3 has 15 residues. Here the CDR3 reads CASSAPWGSQETQYF. The CDR3 DNA is TGTGCCAGCAGTGCCCCCTGGGGCTCCCAAGAGACCCAGTACTTC.

A few counts support this clonotype. The chain carries TRBV10-3 and TRBJ1-2; 8 bases fit TRBD1. J gave up 8 bases and V 6 bases, and 8 bases lay outside the gene matches. The germline CDR1 and CDR2 sequences are ENHRY and SYGVKD. There are 13 residues in the CDR3. Here the CDR3 reads CAIRDDRGSGYTF. CDR3 nucleotides: TGTGCCATCAGGGACGACAGGGGAAGCGGCTACACCTTC.